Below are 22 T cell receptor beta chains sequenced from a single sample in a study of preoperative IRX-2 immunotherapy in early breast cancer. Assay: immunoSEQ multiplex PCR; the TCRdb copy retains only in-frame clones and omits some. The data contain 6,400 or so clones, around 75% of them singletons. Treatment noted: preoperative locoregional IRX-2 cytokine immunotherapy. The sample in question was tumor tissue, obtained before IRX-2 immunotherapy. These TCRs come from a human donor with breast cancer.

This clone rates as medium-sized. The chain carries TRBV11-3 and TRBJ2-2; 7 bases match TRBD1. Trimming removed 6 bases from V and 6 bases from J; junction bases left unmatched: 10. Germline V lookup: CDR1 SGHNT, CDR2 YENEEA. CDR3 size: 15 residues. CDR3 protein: CASSLTGPGSGELFF. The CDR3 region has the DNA TGTGCCAGCAGTTTGACAGGGCCTGGGTCCGGGGAGCTGTTTTTT.

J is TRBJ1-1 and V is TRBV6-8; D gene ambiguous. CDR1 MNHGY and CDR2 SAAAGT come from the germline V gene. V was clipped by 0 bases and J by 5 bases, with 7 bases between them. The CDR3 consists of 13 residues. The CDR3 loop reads CASSYSFGTEAFF. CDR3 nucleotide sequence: TGTGCCAGCAGTTACTCGTTTGGGACTGAAGCTTTCTTT.

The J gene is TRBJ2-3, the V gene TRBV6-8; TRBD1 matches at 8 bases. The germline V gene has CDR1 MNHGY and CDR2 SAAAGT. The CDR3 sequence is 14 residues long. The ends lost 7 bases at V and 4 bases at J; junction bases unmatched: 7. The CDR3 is CASKRQGMSDTQYF. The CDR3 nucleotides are TGTGCCAGCAAGCGACAGGGGATGTCAGATACGCAGTATTTT.

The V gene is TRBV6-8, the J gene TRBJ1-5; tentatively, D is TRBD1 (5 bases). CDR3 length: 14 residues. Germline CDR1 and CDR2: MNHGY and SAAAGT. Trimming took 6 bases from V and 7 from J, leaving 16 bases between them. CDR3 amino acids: CASSSWGYEQPQHF. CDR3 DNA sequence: TGTGCCAGCAGCTCTTGGGGGTATGAACAGCCCCAGCATTTT.

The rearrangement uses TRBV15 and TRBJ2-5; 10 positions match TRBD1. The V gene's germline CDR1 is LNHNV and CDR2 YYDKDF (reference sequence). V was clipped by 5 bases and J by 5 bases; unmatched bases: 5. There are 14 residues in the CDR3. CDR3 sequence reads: CATSRDRGTETQYF. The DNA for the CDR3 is TGTGCCACCAGCCGGGACAGGGGTACGGAGACCCAGTACTTC.

CDR3 region: CASSWLLAGGGETQYF. The CDR3 coding sequence is TGTGCCAGCAGCTGGTTACTAGCGGGGGGAGGAGAGACCCAGTACTTC. V usage is TRBV6-8 and J usage is TRBJ2-5; 12 nucleotides agree with TRBD2. With V trimmed by 6 bases and J by 4 bases, 9 bases remained unmatched. This CDR3 is 16 amino acids long. Per the germline V gene, CDR1 is MNHGY and CDR2 is SAAAGT.

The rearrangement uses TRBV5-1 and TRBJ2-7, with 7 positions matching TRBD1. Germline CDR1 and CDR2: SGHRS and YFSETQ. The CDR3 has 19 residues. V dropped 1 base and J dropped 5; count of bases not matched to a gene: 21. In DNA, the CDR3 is TGCGCCAGCAGCTTGTCGGCTAGGGGGCAGGGAAGGAATAATCACGAGCAGTACTTC. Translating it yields CASSLSARGQGRNNHEQYF.

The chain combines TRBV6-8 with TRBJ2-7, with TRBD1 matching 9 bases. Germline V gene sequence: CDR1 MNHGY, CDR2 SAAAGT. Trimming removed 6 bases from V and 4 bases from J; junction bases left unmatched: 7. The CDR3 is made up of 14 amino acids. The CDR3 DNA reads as TGTGCCAGCAGGGGAGGACAGGGGTGGTACGAGCAGTACTTC. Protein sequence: CASRGGQGWYEQYF.

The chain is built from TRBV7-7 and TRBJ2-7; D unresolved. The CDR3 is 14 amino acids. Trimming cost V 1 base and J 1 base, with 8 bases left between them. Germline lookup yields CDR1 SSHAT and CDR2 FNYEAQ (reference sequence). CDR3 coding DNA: TGTGCCAGCAGCTTAGGCGGCATTTCCTACGAGCAGTACTTC. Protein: CASSLGGISYEQYF.

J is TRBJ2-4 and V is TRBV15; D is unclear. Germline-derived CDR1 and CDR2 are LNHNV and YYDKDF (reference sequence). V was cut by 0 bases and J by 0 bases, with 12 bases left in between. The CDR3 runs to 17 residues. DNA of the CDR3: TGTGCCACCAGCAGAGATATTGGGCTGCTAGCCAAAAACATTCAGTACTTC. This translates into CATSRDIGLLAKNIQYF. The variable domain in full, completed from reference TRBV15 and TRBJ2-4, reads DAMVIQNPRYQVTQFGKPVTLSCSQTLNHNVMYWYQQKSSQAPKLLFHYYDKDFNNEADTPDNFQSRRPNTSFCFLDIRSPGLGDTAMYLCATSRDIGLLAKNIQYFGAGTRLSVL.

The CDR3 DNA reads as TGTGCCAGTAGTAACGCCGATGAGCAGTTCTTC. Its translation: CASSNADEQFF. This chain uses TRBV19 with TRBJ2-1; D is ambiguous. CDR1 is LNHDA, CDR2 SQIVND, per germline (reference sequence). V was cut by 4 bases and J by 8 bases, with 6 bases left in between. This CDR3 region has 11 residues.

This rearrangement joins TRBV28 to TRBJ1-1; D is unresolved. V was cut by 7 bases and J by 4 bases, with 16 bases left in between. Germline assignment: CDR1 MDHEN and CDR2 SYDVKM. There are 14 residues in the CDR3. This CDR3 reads CASNRLSARTEAFF. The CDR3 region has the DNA TGTGCCAGCAACCGTTTAAGCGCCCGCACTGAAGCTTTCTTT.

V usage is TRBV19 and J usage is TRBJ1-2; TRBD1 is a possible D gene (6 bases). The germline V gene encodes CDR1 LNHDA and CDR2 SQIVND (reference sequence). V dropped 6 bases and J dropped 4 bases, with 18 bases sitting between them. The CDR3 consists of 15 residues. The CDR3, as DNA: TGTGCCAGTAGGGCCGGGACTCGGGACACCTATGGCTACACCTTC. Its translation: CASRAGTRDTYGYTF.

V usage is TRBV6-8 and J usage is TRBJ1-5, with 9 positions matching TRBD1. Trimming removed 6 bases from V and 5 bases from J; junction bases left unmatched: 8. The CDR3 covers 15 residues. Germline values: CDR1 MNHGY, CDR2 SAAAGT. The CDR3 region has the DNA TGTGCCAGCAGCCCGAAAGGGACAGGGCATCAGCCCCAGCATTTT. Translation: CASSPKGTGHQPQHF.

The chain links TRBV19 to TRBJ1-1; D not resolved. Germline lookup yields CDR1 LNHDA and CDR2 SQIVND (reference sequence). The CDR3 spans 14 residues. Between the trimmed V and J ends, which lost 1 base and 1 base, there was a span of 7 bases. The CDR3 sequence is CASSIGRGNTEAFF. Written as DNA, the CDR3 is TGTGCCAGTAGTATAGGCAGAGGGAACACTGAAGCTTTCTTT. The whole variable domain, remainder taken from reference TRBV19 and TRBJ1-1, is DGGITQSPKYLFRKEGQNVTLSCEQNLNHDAMYWYRQDPGQGLRLIYYSQIVNDFQKGDIAEGYSVSREKKESFPLTVTSAQKNPTAFYLCASSIGRGNTEAFFGQGTRLTVV.

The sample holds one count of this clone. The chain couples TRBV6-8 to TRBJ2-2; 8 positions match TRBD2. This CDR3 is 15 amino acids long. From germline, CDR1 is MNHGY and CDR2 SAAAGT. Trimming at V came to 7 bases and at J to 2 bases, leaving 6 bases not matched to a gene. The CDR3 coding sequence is TGTGCCAGCACCTTAGCGGGGCGAAACACCGGGGAGCTGTTTTTT. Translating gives CASTLAGRNTGELFF.

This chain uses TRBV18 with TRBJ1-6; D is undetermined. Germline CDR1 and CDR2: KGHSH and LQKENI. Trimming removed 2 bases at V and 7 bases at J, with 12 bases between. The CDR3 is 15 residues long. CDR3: CASSPSAALNSPLHF. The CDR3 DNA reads TGTGCCAGCTCACCAAGCGCCGCCTTGAATTCACCCCTCCACTTT.

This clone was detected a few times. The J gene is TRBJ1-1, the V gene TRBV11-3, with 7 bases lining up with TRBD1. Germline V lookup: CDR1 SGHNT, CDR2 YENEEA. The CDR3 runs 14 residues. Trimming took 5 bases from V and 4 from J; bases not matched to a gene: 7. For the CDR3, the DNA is TGTGCCAGCAGCCCACAGGGGATGAGCACTGAAGCTTTCTTT. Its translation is CASSPQGMSTEAFF. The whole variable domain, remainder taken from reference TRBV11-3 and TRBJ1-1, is EAGVVQSPRYKIIEKKQPVAFWCNPISGHNTLYWYLQNLGQGPELLIRYENEEAVDDSQLPKDRFSAERLKGVDSTLKIQPAELGDSAVYLCASSPQGMSTEAFFGQGTRLTVV.

The CDR3 reads CASSYVDGGADEQFF. As DNA, the CDR3 is TGTGCCAGCAGTTACGTCGACGGGGGGGCGGATGAGCAGTTCTTC. The chain employs TRBV6-8 and TRBJ2-1, with 8 bases aligning to TRBD2. The CDR3 length is 15 residues. V shed 2 bases, J shed 8 bases, and the junction held 8 bases outside the gene matches. Looked up from germline, CDR1 is MNHGY and CDR2 is SAAAGT.

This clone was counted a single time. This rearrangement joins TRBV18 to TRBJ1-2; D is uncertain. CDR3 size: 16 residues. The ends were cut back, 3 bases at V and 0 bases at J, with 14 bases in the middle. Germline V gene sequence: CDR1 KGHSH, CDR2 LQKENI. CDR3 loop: CASSPSTPRSNYGYTF. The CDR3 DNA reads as TGTGCCAGCTCACCGTCGACTCCTAGATCTAACTATGGCTACACCTTC.

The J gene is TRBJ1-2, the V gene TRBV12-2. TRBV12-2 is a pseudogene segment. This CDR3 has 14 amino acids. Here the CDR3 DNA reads TGTGCCATCCCAAGCGGGCAGGGGCTTCTCGGCTACACCTTC. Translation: CAIPSGQGLLGYTF.

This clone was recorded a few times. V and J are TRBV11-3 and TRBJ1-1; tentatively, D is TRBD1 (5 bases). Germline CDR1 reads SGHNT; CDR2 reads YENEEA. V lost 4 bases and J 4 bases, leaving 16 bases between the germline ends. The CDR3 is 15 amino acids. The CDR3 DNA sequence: TGTGCCAGCAGCTCCCGAGCAGGGATGGGCACTGAAGCTTTCTTT. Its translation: CASSSRAGMGTEAFF.